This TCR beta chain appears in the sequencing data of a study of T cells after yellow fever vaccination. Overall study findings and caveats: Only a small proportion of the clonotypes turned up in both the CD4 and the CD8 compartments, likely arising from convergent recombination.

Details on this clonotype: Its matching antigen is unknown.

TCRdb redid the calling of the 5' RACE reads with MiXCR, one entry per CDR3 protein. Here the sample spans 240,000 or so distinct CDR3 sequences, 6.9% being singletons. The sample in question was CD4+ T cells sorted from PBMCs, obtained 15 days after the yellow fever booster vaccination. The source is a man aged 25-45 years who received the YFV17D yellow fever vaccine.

The CDR3 DNA sequence: TGTGCCTGGGCCCGAATCAATTCACCCCTCCACTTT. Translated: CAWARINSPLHF. This chain links TRBV30 with TRBJ1-6; D gene uncertain. Trimming stripped 5 bases from V and 7 bases from J, with 9 bases between. This CDR3 is built from 12 residues. Germline CDR1 reads GTSNPN; CDR2 reads SVGIG (reference sequence).